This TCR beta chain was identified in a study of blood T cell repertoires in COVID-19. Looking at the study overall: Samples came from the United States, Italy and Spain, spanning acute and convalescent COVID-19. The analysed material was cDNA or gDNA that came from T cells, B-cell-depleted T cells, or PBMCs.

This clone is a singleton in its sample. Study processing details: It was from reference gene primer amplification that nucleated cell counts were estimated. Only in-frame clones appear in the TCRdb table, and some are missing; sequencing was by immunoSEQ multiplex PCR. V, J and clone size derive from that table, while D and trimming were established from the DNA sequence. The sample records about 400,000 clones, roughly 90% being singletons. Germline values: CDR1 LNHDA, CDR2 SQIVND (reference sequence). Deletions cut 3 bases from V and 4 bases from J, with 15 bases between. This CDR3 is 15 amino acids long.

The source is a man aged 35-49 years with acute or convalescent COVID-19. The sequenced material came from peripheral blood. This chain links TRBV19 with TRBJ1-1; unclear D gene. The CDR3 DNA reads TGTGCCAGTAGTATTTTTGGCCGGTCGGGCACTGAAGCTTTCTTT. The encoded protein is CASSIFGRSGTEAFF.